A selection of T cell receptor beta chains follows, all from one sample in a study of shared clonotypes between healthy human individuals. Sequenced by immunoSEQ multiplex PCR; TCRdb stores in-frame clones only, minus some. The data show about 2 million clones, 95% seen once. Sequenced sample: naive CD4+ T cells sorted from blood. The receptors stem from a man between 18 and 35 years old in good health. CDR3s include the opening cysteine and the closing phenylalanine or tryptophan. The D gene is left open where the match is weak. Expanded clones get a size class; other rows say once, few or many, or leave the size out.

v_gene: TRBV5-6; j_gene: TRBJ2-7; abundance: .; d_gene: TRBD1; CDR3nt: TGTGCCAGCAGCGGGTCGGCAGGGGGAGTATACGAGCAGTACTTC; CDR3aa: CASSGSAGGVYEQYF
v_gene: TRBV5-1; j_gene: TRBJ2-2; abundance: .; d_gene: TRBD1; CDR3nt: TGCGCCAGCAGCCACAACCGGGACAGGGGTTCAACCGGGGAGCTGTTTTTT; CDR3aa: CASSHNRDRGSTGELFF
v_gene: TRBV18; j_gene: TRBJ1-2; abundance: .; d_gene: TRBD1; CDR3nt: TGTGCCAGCTCACTCTCGGGACAGTCGAACTATGGCTACACCTTC; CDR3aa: CASSLSGQSNYGYTF
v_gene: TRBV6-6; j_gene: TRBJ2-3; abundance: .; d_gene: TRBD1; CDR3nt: TGTGCCAGCAGTTACAAGGGGGCGCCCCGGGTAGATACGCAGTATTTT; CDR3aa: CASSYKGAPRVDTQYF
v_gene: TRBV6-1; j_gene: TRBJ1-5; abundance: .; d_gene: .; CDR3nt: TGTGCCAGCCGCGAGGAGGGCATTCAGCCCCAGCATTTT; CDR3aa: CASREEGIQPQHF
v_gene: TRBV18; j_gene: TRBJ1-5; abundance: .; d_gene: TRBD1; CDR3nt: TGTGCCAGCTCGCGCGGGACAGGGGAACAAGGGGCCCAGCATTTT; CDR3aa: CASSRGTGEQGAQHF
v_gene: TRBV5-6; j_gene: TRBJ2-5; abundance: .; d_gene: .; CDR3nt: TGTGCCAGCAGCTTGGTGGAGGGGGAGACCCAGTACTTC; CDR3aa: CASSLVEGETQYF
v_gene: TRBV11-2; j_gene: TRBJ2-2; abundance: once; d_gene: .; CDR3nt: TGTGCCAGCAGCTTAACCGGGTTGCTGTTTTTT; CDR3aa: CASSLTGLLFF
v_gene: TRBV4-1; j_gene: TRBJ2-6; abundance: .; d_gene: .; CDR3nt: TGCGCCAGCAGCCAATACAGGGCCATCTCTGGGGCCAACGTCCTGACTTTC; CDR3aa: CASSQYRAISGANVLTF
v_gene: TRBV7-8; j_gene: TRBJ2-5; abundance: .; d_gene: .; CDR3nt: TGTGCCAGCAGCGCTCCCCCAGTCTATGGGGGGGAGACCCAGTACTTC; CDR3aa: CASSAPPVYGGETQYF
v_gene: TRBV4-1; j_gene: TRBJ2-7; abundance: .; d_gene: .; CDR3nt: TGCGCCAGCAGCCTTTTCGGGAGACTACCCCTGGACTTC; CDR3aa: CASSLFGRLPLDF
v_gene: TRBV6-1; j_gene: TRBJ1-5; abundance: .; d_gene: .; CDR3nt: TGTGCCAGCAGAGGTTGGGAGCTAAATCAGCCCCAGCATTTT; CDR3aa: CASRGWELNQPQHF
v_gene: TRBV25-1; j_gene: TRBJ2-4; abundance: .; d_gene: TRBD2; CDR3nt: TGTGCCAGCAGTGGAAAACTAGCGGGGTGGAAAAACATTCAGTACTTC; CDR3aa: CASSGKLAGWKNIQYF
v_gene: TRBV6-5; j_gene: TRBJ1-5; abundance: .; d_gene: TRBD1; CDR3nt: TGTGCCAGCAGGCCTACAGGGGTGAGCAATCAGCCCCAGCATTTT; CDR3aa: CASRPTGVSNQPQHF
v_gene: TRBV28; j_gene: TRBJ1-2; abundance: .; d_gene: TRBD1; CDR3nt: TGTGCCAGCAGTAGGACAGGGGCTGGCTATGGCTACACCTTC; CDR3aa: CASSRTGAGYGYTF
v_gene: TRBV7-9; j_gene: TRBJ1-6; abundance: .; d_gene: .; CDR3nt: TGTGCCAGCAGCTTTAGTGTAGATTCACCCCTCCACTTT; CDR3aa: CASSFSVDSPLHF
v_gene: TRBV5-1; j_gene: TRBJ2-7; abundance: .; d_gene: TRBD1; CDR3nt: TGCGCCAGCAGCTTGGGACAGGGGGCGAACGAGCAGTACTTC; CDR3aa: CASSLGQGANEQYF
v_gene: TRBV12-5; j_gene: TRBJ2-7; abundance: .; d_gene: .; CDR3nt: TGTGCTAGTGGTTTGGTTCAAGCTACTGGAGAGTACGAGCAGTACTTC; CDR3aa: CASGLVQATGEYEQYF
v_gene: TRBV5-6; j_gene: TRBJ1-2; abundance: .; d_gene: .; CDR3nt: TGTGCCAGCAGCTTTAGGGGGGCGGGAGCTAACTATGGCTACACCTTC; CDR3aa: CASSFRGAGANYGYTF
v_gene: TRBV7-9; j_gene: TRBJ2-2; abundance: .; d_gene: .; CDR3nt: TGTGCCAGCAGCTTAAGGAGGGCCAACACCGGGGAGCTGTTTTTT; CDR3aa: CASSLRRANTGELFF
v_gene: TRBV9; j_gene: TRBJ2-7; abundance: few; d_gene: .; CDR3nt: TGTGCCAGCAGCGTCTCAACTAGTAGGGTCGACGAGCAGTACTTC; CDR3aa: CASSVSTSRVDEQYF
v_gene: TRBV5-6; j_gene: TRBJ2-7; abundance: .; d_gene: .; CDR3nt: TGTGCCAGCAGCCTTAGCGGTGTAACCTACGAGCAGTACTTC; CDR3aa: CASSLSGVTYEQYF
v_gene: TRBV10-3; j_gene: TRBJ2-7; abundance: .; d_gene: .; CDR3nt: TGTGCCATCAGTGAGTCGACTCGCGAGCAGTACTTC; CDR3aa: CAISESTREQYF
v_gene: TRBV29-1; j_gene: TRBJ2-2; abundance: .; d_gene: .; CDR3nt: TGCAGCGTTAGGTTTCACAACACCGGGGAGCTGTTTTTT; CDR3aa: CSVRFHNTGELFF
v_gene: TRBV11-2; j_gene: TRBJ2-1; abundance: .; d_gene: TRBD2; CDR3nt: TGTGCCAGCAGCTCCATCACTAGCGGGAGCTATGAGCAGTTCTTC; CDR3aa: CASSSITSGSYEQFF
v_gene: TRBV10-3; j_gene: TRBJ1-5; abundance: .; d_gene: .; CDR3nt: TGTGCCATCAGTGAGTCGGGGGTCGGTCAGCCCCAGCATTTT; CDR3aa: CAISESGVGQPQHF
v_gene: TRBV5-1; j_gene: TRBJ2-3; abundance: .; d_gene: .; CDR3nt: TGCGCCAGCAGCTTAGAACGACCCCGCACAGATACGCAGTATTTT; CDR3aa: CASSLERPRTDTQYF
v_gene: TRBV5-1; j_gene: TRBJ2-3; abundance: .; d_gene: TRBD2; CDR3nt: TGCGCCAGCAGCTTTGTGTCTAGCGGGAGCACAGATACGCAGTATTTT; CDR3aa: CASSFVSSGSTDTQYF